What follows are 28 T cell receptor beta chains derived from one specimen sequenced in a study of cytomegalovirus exposure and HLA in healthy donors (TCRdb year 2017). Library preparation was by the immunoSEQ multiplex PCR assay. The multiplex PCR relied on a mix of 60 forward primers for TCR Vbeta segments and 13 reverse primers for TCR Jbeta segments. This immuneACCESS table, as held by TCRdb, lists in-frame sequences with V and J called but not all clones. Of the missing ones, under half trace to an unresolved V gene in checked studies; the others have no known cause. For this sample there are around 140,000 clones; around 73% appear just once. Of the sample, under 1.5% falls within the top ten clones. The sample consisted of PBMCs. Every receptor here comes from a female donor in good health and CMV-seronegative.

The rearrangement joins TRBV5-6 to TRBJ1-3; 8 nucleotides align to TRBD1. CDR3 length: 14 residues. The V and J ends lost 5 bases and 2 bases, in that order; junction bases with no gene match: 3. CDR1 is SGHDT, CDR2 YYEEEE, per germline. Written as DNA, the CDR3 is TGTGCCAGCAGATTGACAGGGGCTGGAAACACCATATATTTT. Protein product: CASRLTGAGNTIYF.

This chain connects TRBV11-2 to TRBJ2-7, with TRBD1 matching over 9 bases. Germline lookup yields CDR1 SGHAT and CDR2 FQNNGV. There are 17 residues in the CDR3. V lost 2 bases, J lost 3 bases, and 11 bases stayed unmatched. CDR3 protein: CASSLNIGGTGRYEQYF. The CDR3 nucleotides are TGTGCCAGCAGCTTAAATATAGGTGGGACAGGGCGCTACGAGCAGTACTTC.

This clone was seen only once. J is TRBJ2-5 and V is TRBV7-6, with D possibly being TRBD1 (5 bases). The length of the CDR3 is 13 residues. Germline assignment: CDR1 SGHVS and CDR2 FNYEAQ. V lost 4 bases to trimming and J lost 7 bases, with 13 bases between them. CDR3 region: CASSWGGYGTQYF. The CDR3, as DNA: TGTGCCAGCAGCTGGGGCGGATACGGGACCCAGTACTTC.

The table lists this clone with a few counts. The chain uses TRBV7-2 and TRBJ2-1; 7 nucleotides match TRBD2. J lost 2 bases, V lost 8 bases, and 15 bases had no gene match. CDR3 length: 17 amino acids. The V gene's germline CDR1 is SGHTA and CDR2 FQGNSA. CDR3 sequence reads: CASSRLAETSAYNEQFF. The CDR3 nucleotides are TGTGCCAGCTCACGTCTAGCGGAGACTTCAGCCTACAATGAGCAGTTCTTC.

The rearrangement links TRBV5-1 to TRBJ2-7; D may be TRBD1 (5 bases). The CDR3 is 12 residues long. The V and J ends lost 0 bases and 4 bases respectively, with 5 bases between them. Germline V lookup: CDR1 SGHRS, CDR2 YFSETQ. The chain's CDR3 is CASSLEGYEQYF. CDR3 DNA sequence: TGCGCCAGCAGCTTGGAGGGGTACGAGCAGTACTTC.

The chain is built from TRBV9 and TRBJ1-2; the D gene is possibly TRBD1 (6 bases). Germline V gives CDR1 SGDLS, CDR2 YYNGEE. V lost 3 bases, J lost 3 bases, and 15 bases lay in between. The CDR3 extends over 15 amino acids. CDR3 protein: CASSANGGRDYGYTF. The CDR3 nucleotides are TGTGCCAGCAGCGCCAATGGGGGCAGGGACTATGGCTACACCTTC.

The V and J genes are TRBV4-3 and TRBJ2-3; 11 nucleotides align to TRBD2. Per the germline V gene, CDR1 is LGHNA and CDR2 is YSLEER. The CDR3 runs 20 residues. V was clipped by 1 base and J by 0 bases; unmatched bases: 12. CDR3 loop: CASSQAPGLAEGSSTDTQYF. The CDR3 DNA reads TGCGCCAGCAGCCAAGCACCGGGACTAGCGGAGGGTTCTAGCACAGATACGCAGTATTTT.

The V call is TRBV7-9, the J call TRBJ1-2; D gene unclear. Per germline, CDR1 SEHNR and CDR2 FQNEAQ (reference sequence). The CDR3 contains 16 residues. V gave up 5 bases and J gave up 7 bases, with 23 bases separating them. The CDR3 reads CASSPEYTSPSGGYTF. CDR3 nucleotides: TGTGCCAGCAGCCCCGAATACACAAGCCCTTCGGGTGGCTACACCTTC.

This chain joins TRBV6-1 and TRBJ1-2; TRBD1 might be the D (5 bases). Germline assignment: CDR1 MNHNS and CDR2 SASEGT. Trimming removed 5 bases at V and 4 bases at J, with 11 bases between. The CDR3 spans 13 residues. CDR3 DNA sequence: TGTGCCAGCAGTACCACCGACAGCTATGGCTACACCTTC. The encoded protein is CASSTTDSYGYTF.

The chain carries TRBV7-2 and TRBJ2-3; TRBD2 matches at 8 bases. V trimming: 5 bases; J trimming: 2 bases; junction bases outside the gene matches: 6. The CDR3 covers 15 residues. Per the germline V gene, CDR1 is SGHTA and CDR2 is FQGNSA. This CDR3 reads CASSPRREATDTQYF. The CDR3 DNA reads as TGTGCCAGCAGCCCAAGGCGGGAGGCCACAGATACGCAGTATTTT.

The rearrangement joins TRBV5-1 to TRBJ2-3; 8 nucleotides align to TRBD1. Germline CDR1 is SGHRS and CDR2 is YFSETQ. The CDR3 extends over 18 amino acids. Trimming cost V 4 bases and J 0 bases; bases outside gene matches: 13. The DNA of the CDR3 is TGCGCCAGCAGCATAGGACAGGGAGCTAGGAGCAGCACAGATACGCAGTATTTT. Translated, it gives CASSIGQGARSSTDTQYF. The complete variable domain, with remaining parts taken from reference TRBV5-1 and TRBJ2-3, reads KAGVTQTPRYLIKTRGQQVTLSCSPISGHRSVSWYQQTPGQGLQFLFEYFSETQRNKGNFPGRFSGRQFSNSRSEMNVSTLELGDSALYLCASSIGQGARSSTDTQYFGPGTRLTVL.

The CDR3 here is CASSLVPLGGTTEAFF. The CDR3 DNA sequence: TGTGCCAGCAGCTTAGTCCCCCTGGGAGGGACCACTGAAGCTTTCTTT. This chain uses TRBV7-2 with TRBJ1-1, with D tentatively TRBD1 (5 bases). Germline CDR1 is SGHTA and CDR2 is FQGNSA. The CDR3 extends over 16 amino acids. Trimming left V 1 base short and J 4 bases short, with 16 bases between.

The genes are TRBV27 and TRBJ2-5, with 7 bases identical to TRBD1. Germline CDR1 reads MNHEY; CDR2 reads SMNVEV (reference sequence). V was pared by 5 bases and J by 11 bases, with 14 bases of the junction left unmatched. The CDR3 runs to 14 residues. The chain's CDR3 is CASSDREATAEQYF. The CDR3 DNA follows: TGTGCCAGCAGTGACAGGGAAGCGACTGCGGAGCAGTACTTC.

The chain links TRBV11-1 to TRBJ1-1; D is unresolved. The CDR3 totals 14 residues. Trimming shortened V by 0 bases and J by 5 bases, and 10 bases separated the two germline ends. CDR1 and CDR2 (germline): SGHAT, FQDESV (reference sequence). CDR3 loop: CASSLAALRTEAFF. As DNA, the CDR3 is TGTGCCAGCAGCTTAGCTGCCCTGAGGACTGAAGCTTTCTTT.

The chain couples TRBV29-1 to TRBJ2-1, with TRBD2 matching over 8 bases. This CDR3 comprises 15 residues. J gave up 5 bases and V 7 bases, and 13 bases lay outside the gene matches. Germline V gives CDR1 SQVTM, CDR2 ANQGSEA. CDR3 sequence (DNA): TGCAGCGCAACGGCTTGGCGGGGGGCCGACAATGAGCAGTTCTTC. This gives the protein CSATAWRGADNEQFF.

This clone is a singleton in its sample. The chain is built from TRBV28 and TRBJ2-3; a possible D gene is TRBD1 (5 bases). CDR1 is MDHEN and CDR2 is SYDVKM in the germline V gene. Trimming removed 7 bases from V and 5 bases from J, with 22 bases in between. The length of the CDR3 is 16 residues. CDR3 bases: TGTGCCAGCAATTCCTTCGACAGCCGTTTAAAAGATACGCAGTATTTT. Translated, it gives CASNSFDSRLKDTQYF.

In its sample, this clone was seen a few times. The CDR3 DNA reads as TGTGCCAGCAGCCGTAGCGGGGCCAAATACAATGAGCAGTTCTTC. This codes for CASSRSGAKYNEQFF. The V and J genes are TRBV5-4 and TRBJ2-1, with 8 bases lining up with TRBD2. V trimming: 4 bases; J trimming: 4 bases; junction bases outside the gene matches: 7. Germline CDR1 SGHNT, CDR2 YYREEE (reference sequence). The CDR3 sequence is 15 residues long.

The genes are TRBV11-2 and TRBJ2-3, with TRBD2 identical over 9 bases. The V and J ends lost 7 bases and 5 bases, in that order; junction bases with no gene match: 10. The CDR3 totals 15 residues. Per the germline V gene, CDR1 is SGHAT and CDR2 is FQNNGV. The CDR3 spells CASTEGAGGGDTQYF. CDR3 sequence (DNA): TGTGCCAGCACCGAGGGGGCGGGAGGGGGAGATACGCAGTATTTT.

The V call is TRBV27, the J call TRBJ2-5; D unresolved. Germline V gives CDR1 MNHEY, CDR2 SMNVEV (reference sequence). The length of the CDR3 is 15 residues. Trimming took off 6 bases at V and 7 bases at J, with 21 bases between the two ends. CDR3 coding DNA: TGTGCCAGCAGATCCAAGCCGAGGCGGTCGGGGACCCAGTACTTC. It is translated as CASRSKPRRSGTQYF.

The chain couples TRBV4-3 to TRBJ1-1; perhaps TRBD1 as D (6 bases). V was trimmed by 4 bases and J by 4 bases, leaving 13 bases between them. The length of the CDR3 is 14 residues. The germline gives CDR1 LGHNA, CDR2 YSLEER. In DNA, the CDR3 is TGCGCCAGCAGCCGTCTCACAGGGAGCACTGAAGCTTTCTTT. As protein: CASSRLTGSTEAFF.

The CDR3 DNA reads as TGTGCCAGTACCGACAGAATCTCTGGGGCCAACGTCCTGACTTTC. It encodes CASTDRISGANVLTF. This chain links TRBV19 with TRBJ2-6; D is perhaps TRBD1 (5 bases). With 7 bases removed from V and 0 bases from J, the gap between germline ends came to 10 bases. CDR1 is LNHDA and CDR2 is SQIVND in the germline V gene (reference sequence). This CDR3 has 15 amino acids.

This clone appeared once. The chain employs TRBV5-1 and TRBJ1-1; D perhaps matches TRBD1 (5 bases). The germline CDR1 and CDR2 sequences are SGHRS and YFSETQ. The CDR3 consists of 15 residues. Trimming took off 2 bases at V and 3 bases at J, with 14 bases between the two ends. The CDR3 region has the DNA TGCGCCAGCAGCTTTCTGGGCAGGGAGGACACTGAAGCTTTCTTT. This encodes CASSFLGREDTEAFF.

This chain connects TRBV12-5 to TRBJ1-4; 9 bases are shared with TRBD1. CDR1 and CDR2 (germline): LGHNT, FRNRAP. V shed 1 base, J shed 4 bases, and the junction held 4 bases outside the gene matches. This CDR3 comprises 16 residues. The CDR3 protein is CASGLAYRGLNEKLFF. The CDR3 DNA sequence: TGTGCTAGTGGTTTGGCTTACAGGGGGCTTAATGAAAAACTGTTTTTT.

The chain employs TRBV5-1 and TRBJ2-5; 8 bases match TRBD2. CDR1 is SGHRS, CDR2 YFSETQ, per germline. Trimming cost V 4 bases and J 5 bases; bases outside gene matches: 10. The CDR3 contains 15 residues. The CDR3 here is CASSPTSAPSETQYF. In DNA form, the CDR3 reads TGCGCCAGCAGCCCGACTAGCGCGCCGTCGGAGACCCAGTACTTC.

The rearrangement links TRBV19 to TRBJ2-3; a weak D match, TRBD1 (5 bases). The ends were cut back, 6 bases at V and 7 bases at J, with 14 bases in the middle. The CDR3 is 13 residues long. The V gene's germline CDR1 is LNHDA and CDR2 SQIVND (reference sequence). The CDR3 nucleotides are TGTGCCAGTAGCCAATCCAGGACAAATACGCAGTATTTT. Protein sequence: CASSQSRTNTQYF.

This chain uses TRBV28 with TRBJ1-3; the D is unclear. CDR1 and CDR2 from the germline V gene are MDHEN and SYDVKM. The CDR3 is 12 residues long. The ends were cut back, 8 bases at V and 4 bases at J, with 9 bases in the middle. This CDR3 is CASQGLGNTIYF. The CDR3 DNA sequence: TGTGCCAGCCAAGGACTGGGAAACACCATATATTTT.

The J gene is TRBJ2-1, the V gene TRBV4-1; 7 nucleotides align to TRBD1. The CDR3 consists of 15 residues. Germline V gene lookup returns CDR1 MGHRA and CDR2 YSYEKL. The ends lost 4 bases at V and 2 bases at J; junction bases unmatched: 5. Written as DNA, the CDR3 is TGCGCCAGCAGCCGCACAGGGGCAGCCTACAATGAGCAGTTCTTC. This sequence encodes CASSRTGAAYNEQFF.

The chain employs TRBV28 and TRBJ1-3; D not resolved. Germline V CDR1 and CDR2: MDHEN, SYDVKM. V dropped 2 bases and J dropped 0 bases, with 5 bases sitting between them. The CDR3 length is 14 residues. The CDR3 DNA reads TGTGCCAGCAGTTTACGGTACTCTGGAAACACCATATATTTT. Its translation: CASSLRYSGNTIYF.